This T cell receptor beta chain appears in the sequencing data of a study of control samples from healthy donors and cancer patients. Trimming took off 2 bases at V and 8 bases at J, with 13 bases between the two ends. Germline V gene data show CDR1 as MNHEY and CDR2 as SVGEGT. The CDR3 contains 14 residues. Profiled with immunoSEQ multiplex PCR; TCRdb holds only in-frame clones, not every one. The data show 60,000 to 75,000 clones, roughly 85% seen once. This chain uses TRBV6-2 or TRBV6-3 with TRBJ2-1, with no clear D. The receptor was derived from a man in his forties in good health. The sample was blood. CDR3 sequence reads: CASSYPMERHEQFF. CDR3 in DNA: TGTGCCAGCAGTTACCCGATGGAGCGCCATGAGCAGTTCTTC.